One sample yielded the 21 T cell receptor beta chains listed below, sequenced in a study of T cell changes during pregnancy in multiple sclerosis. Sequenced by immunoSEQ multiplex PCR; TCRdb stores in-frame clones only, minus some. The table shows 30,000 to 45,000 clones, with roughly 91% occurring only once. The material sequenced was CD8+ T cells from peripheral blood mononuclear cells, taken in the second trimester of pregnancy. These receptors all stem from a female donor with multiple sclerosis, enrolled in a pregnancy study.

DNA of the CDR3: TGTGCCAGTAGTACGACAGGGGGTCGGGAGCAGTACTTC. It is translated as CASSTTGGREQYF. The rearrangement uses TRBV19 and TRBJ2-7; TRBD1 aligns across 9 bases. The J segment lost 7 bases and the V segment lost 4 bases, leaving 5 bases of the junction unmatched. Germline CDR1 and CDR2: LNHDA and SQIVND (reference sequence). There are 13 residues in the CDR3. Drawing the rest from reference TRBV19 and TRBJ2-7, the complete variable domain is DGGITQSPKYLFRKEGQNVTLSCEQNLNHDAMYWYRQDPGQGLRLIYYSQIVNDFQKGDIAEGYSVSREKKESFPLTVTSAQKNPTAFYLCASSTTGGREQYFGPGTRLTVT.

The CDR3 region is CASSEALGLYYEQYF. The DNA of the CDR3 is TGTGCCAGCAGTGAAGCCCTGGGGCTTTACTACGAGCAGTACTTC. This sequence joins TRBV2 and TRBJ2-7; D perhaps matches TRBD1 (5 bases). From germline, CDR1 is SNHLY and CDR2 FYNNEI. The CDR3 is made up of 15 amino acids. Between the trimmed V and J ends, which lost 0 bases and 3 bases, there was a span of 12 bases.

The gene calls are TRBV12-5 and TRBJ2-2; D might be TRBD2 (5 bases). Germline V gives CDR1 LGHNT, CDR2 FRNRAP. CDR3 size: 14 residues. Trimming removed 10 bases from V and 0 bases from J, with 12 bases in between. CDR3 coding DNA: TGTGCTACTCGGACGGGATCGAACACCGGGGAGCTGTTTTTT. Its protein product is CATRTGSNTGELFF. Filled out from reference TRBV12-5 and TRBJ2-2, the complete variable domain reads DARVTQTPRHKVTEMGQEVTMRCQPILGHNTVFWYRQTMMQGLELLAYFRNRAPLDDSGMPKDRFSAEMPDATLATLKIQPSEPRDSAVYFCATRTGSNTGELFFGEGSRLTVL.

The CDR3 DNA follows: TGTGCCAGCAGCTTAGTTAGTGCCTTTAACTATGGCTACACCTTC. This translates into CASSLVSAFNYGYTF. The gene calls are TRBV7-9 and TRBJ1-2; D gene uncertain. This CDR3 has 15 amino acids. V lost 1 base to trimming and J lost 1 base, with 10 bases between them. Germline values: CDR1 SEHNR, CDR2 FQNEAQ (reference sequence).

The chain is built from TRBV10-3 and TRBJ1-1; 8 positions agree with TRBD1. V lost 2 bases to trimming and J lost 5 bases; unmatched junction nucleotides: 7. The CDR3 runs to 15 residues. Germline V gene data show CDR1 as ENHRY and CDR2 as SYGVKD. CDR3 in amino acids: CAISEKGQGLTEAFF. CDR3 DNA: TGTGCCATCAGTGAGAAAGGACAGGGTTTGACTGAAGCTTTCTTT.

For the CDR3, the DNA is TGTGCCAGCATCTCGGACAGGGAAGAGACCCAGTACTTC. This codes for CASISDREETQYF. The chain links TRBV7-9 to TRBJ2-5, with 8 bases that match TRBD1. Unmatched junction bases numbered 4, after V lost 7 bases and J lost 3 bases. The CDR3 has 13 amino acids. Germline values: CDR1 SEHNR, CDR2 FQNEAQ (reference sequence).

The CDR3 is CASSVGHNSYEQYF. CDR3 DNA sequence: TGTGCCAGCAGCGTCGGACATAATAGCTACGAGCAGTACTTC. The J gene is TRBJ2-7, the V gene TRBV9; D may be TRBD1 (5 bases). Trimming pared 2 bases from V and 3 bases from J, leaving 12 bases between. CDR1 is SGDLS and CDR2 is YYNGEE in the germline V gene. CDR3 length equals 14 residues.

The gene calls are TRBV7-9 and TRBJ1-2, with no clear D. This CDR3 spans 14 amino acids. CDR1 is SEHNR, CDR2 FQNEAQ, per germline (reference sequence). Trimming removed 1 base from V and 8 bases from J, with 14 bases in between. CDR3 sequence (DNA): TGTGCCAGCAGCTTAGGGCCAGGTGGAAAGGGCTACACCTTC. This translates into CASSLGPGGKGYTF.

This clone was detected a few times. This chain connects TRBV10-2 to TRBJ2-2; 10 nucleotides line up with TRBD1. The CDR3 covers 16 residues. V lost 2 bases and J lost 4; bases outside the gene matches: 4. CDR1 is WSHSY, CDR2 SAAADI, per germline. The chain's CDR3 is CASSEARTGGTGELFF. The CDR3 region has the DNA TGCGCCAGCAGTGAGGCTCGGACAGGGGGCACCGGGGAGCTGTTTTTT.

The chain combines TRBV19 with TRBJ2-7; D remains ambiguous. Germline CDR1 reads LNHDA; CDR2 reads SQIVND (reference sequence). The V gene lost 3 bases and the J gene lost 7 bases, with 13 bases spanning the gap. This CDR3 is built from 13 residues. As DNA, the CDR3 is TGTGCCAGTAGTATCGGTGTAGCCCTAGAGCAGTACTTC. The encoded protein is CASSIGVALEQYF.

The chain has TRBV27 and TRBJ2-5, with TRBD1 matching 11 bases. This CDR3 has 16 amino acids. V lost 1 base, J lost 3 bases, and 4 bases stayed unmatched. CDR1 MNHEY and CDR2 SMNVEV come from the germline V gene (reference sequence). The chain's CDR3 is CASSLWGQGEKETQYF. The CDR3 coding sequence is TGTGCCAGCAGTTTATGGGGACAGGGGGAGAAAGAGACCCAGTACTTC.

V usage is TRBV5-6 and J usage is TRBJ2-1; the D gene is possibly TRBD2 (6 bases). CDR1 SGHDT and CDR2 YYEEEE come from the germline V gene. The CDR3 totals 15 residues. Trimming stripped 7 bases from V and 3 bases from J, with 17 bases between. CDR3 loop: CASLGRDSIYNEQFF. CDR3 sequence (DNA): TGTGCCAGCCTCGGTAGGGACTCGATCTACAATGAGCAGTTCTTC.

The gene calls are TRBV27 and TRBJ2-2; 9 bases agree with TRBD2. Unmatched junction bases numbered 9, after V lost 4 bases and J lost 3 bases. The V gene's germline CDR1 is MNHEY and CDR2 SMNVEV (reference sequence). This CDR3 spans 17 amino acids. The CDR3 region has the DNA TGTGCCAGCAGTTCCAATTGGCGGGGGGGCTACACCGGGGAGCTGTTTTTT. Translated: CASSSNWRGGYTGELFF.

This clone is medium-sized (0.01 to 0.1%). The chain employs TRBV11-2 and TRBJ2-1; possibly TRBD2 for D (6 bases). From germline, CDR1 is SGHAT and CDR2 FQNNGV. Between the trimmed V and J ends, which lost 5 bases and 2 bases, there was a span of 25 bases. The CDR3 has 19 residues. The CDR3 DNA reads as TGTGCCAGCAGCCAGAGACACGAAGGCAGCGGGTCAACCTACAATGAGCAGTTCTTC. Translation gives CASSQRHEGSGSTYNEQFF.

The chain has TRBV7-8 and TRBJ2-3; D unresolved. The ends were cut back, 2 bases at V and 7 bases at J, with 13 bases in the middle. The germline V gene has CDR1 SGHVS and CDR2 FQNEAQ. CDR3 length: 14 residues. The CDR3 reads CASSLNLYRNTQYF. CDR3 sequence (DNA): TGTGCCAGCAGCTTAAACCTCTATCGAAATACGCAGTATTTT.

The chain recombines TRBV4-2 with TRBJ2-7; D may be TRBD1 (5 bases). This CDR3 comprises 12 residues. V lost 4 bases and J lost 6, with 10 bases in between. Germline CDR1 and CDR2: LGHNA and YNFKEQ. This chain's CDR3 is CASSLQGAEQYF. In DNA form, the CDR3 reads TGTGCCAGCAGCCTCCAGGGTGCCGAGCAGTACTTC.

The chain couples TRBV5-1 to TRBJ2-3, with D maybe TRBD1 (5 bases). Between the trimmed V and J ends, which lost 5 bases and 6 bases, there was a span of 13 bases. The CDR3 extends over 13 amino acids. Germline CDR1 is SGHRS and CDR2 is YFSETQ. This chain's CDR3 is CASRPGLGDTQYF. DNA for the CDR3: TGCGCCAGCAGGCCAGGGTTAGGGGATACGCAGTATTTT.

The rearrangement uses TRBV4-1 and TRBJ1-1, with D unresolved. CDR1 is MGHRA and CDR2 is YSYEKL in the germline V gene. The CDR3 spans 18 residues. Trimming shortened V by 0 bases and J by 4 bases, and 21 bases separated the two germline ends. CDR3: CASSQEQFDSQIFTEAFF. CDR3 DNA sequence: TGCGCCAGCAGCCAAGAGCAGTTCGATTCACAGATCTTCACTGAAGCTTTCTTT.

This clone was observed once. The chain is built from TRBV30 and TRBJ1-1; a possible D gene is TRBD1 (5 bases). The CDR3 length is 11 residues. The V gene's germline CDR1 is GTSNPN and CDR2 SVGIG (reference sequence). V was pared by 8 bases and J by 0 bases, with 7 bases between. This CDR3 reads CAGGMNTEAFF. The CDR3 coding sequence is TGTGCCGGGGGGATGAACACTGAAGCTTTCTTT.

This sequence joins TRBV6-4 and TRBJ2-1; possibly TRBD2 for D (6 bases). The CDR3 totals 19 residues. With 0 bases removed from V and 7 bases from J, the gap between germline ends came to 25 bases. CDR1 is MRHNA, CDR2 SNTAGT, per germline. CDR3 sequence reads: CASSDSPLVLRESLNEQFF. CDR3 in DNA: TGTGCCAGCAGTGACTCCCCCCTCGTGTTACGGGAGAGTTTAAATGAGCAGTTCTTC.

The CDR3 loop is CASSFRDRVGNEQFF. Written as DNA, the CDR3 is TGTGCCAGCAGTTTTAGGGACAGGGTAGGGAATGAGCAGTTCTTC. This chain uses TRBV27 with TRBJ2-1; TRBD1 aligns across 9 bases. The germline V gene encodes CDR1 MNHEY and CDR2 SMNVEV (reference sequence). This CDR3 region has 15 residues. The V and J ends lost 3 bases and 7 bases, in that order; junction bases with no gene match: 7.